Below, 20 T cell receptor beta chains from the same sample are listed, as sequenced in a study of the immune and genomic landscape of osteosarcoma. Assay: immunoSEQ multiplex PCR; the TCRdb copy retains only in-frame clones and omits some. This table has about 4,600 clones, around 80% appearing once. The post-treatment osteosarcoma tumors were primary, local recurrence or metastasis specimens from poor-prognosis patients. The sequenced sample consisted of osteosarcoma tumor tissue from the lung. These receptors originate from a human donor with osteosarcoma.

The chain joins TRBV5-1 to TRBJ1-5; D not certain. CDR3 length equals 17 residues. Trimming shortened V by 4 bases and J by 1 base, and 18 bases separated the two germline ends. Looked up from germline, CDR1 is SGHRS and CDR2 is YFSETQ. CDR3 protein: CASSPFPGLGSNQPQHF. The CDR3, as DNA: TGCGCCAGCAGCCCATTCCCGGGGTTGGGAAGCAATCAGCCCCAGCATTTT.

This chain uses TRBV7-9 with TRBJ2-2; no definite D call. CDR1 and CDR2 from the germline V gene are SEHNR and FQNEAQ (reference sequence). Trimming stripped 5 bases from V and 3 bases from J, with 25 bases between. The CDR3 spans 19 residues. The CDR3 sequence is CASSRPWASTVRHTGELFF. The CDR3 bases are TGTGCCAGCAGCCGCCCCTGGGCGTCTACCGTACGTCACACCGGGGAGCTGTTTTTT.

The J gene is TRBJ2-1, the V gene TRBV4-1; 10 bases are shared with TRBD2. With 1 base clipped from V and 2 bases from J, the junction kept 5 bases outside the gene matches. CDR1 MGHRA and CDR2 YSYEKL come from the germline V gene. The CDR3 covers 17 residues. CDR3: CASSQVLLAGPYNEQFF. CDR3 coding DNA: TGCGCCAGCAGCCAAGTGCTACTAGCGGGACCCTACAATGAGCAGTTCTTC.

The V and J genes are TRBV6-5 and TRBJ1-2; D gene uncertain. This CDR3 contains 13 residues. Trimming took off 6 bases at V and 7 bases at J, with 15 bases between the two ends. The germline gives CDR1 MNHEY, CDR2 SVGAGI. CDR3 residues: CASSYSPSGGYTF. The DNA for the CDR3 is TGTGCCAGCAGCTATTCACCCTCCGGTGGCTACACCTTC.

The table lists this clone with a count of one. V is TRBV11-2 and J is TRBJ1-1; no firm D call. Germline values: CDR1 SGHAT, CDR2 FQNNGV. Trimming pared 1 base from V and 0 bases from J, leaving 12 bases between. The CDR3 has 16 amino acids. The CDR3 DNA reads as TGTGCCAGCAGCTTAGTCGGAGCCAGGATGAACACTGAAGCTTTCTTT. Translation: CASSLVGARMNTEAFF.

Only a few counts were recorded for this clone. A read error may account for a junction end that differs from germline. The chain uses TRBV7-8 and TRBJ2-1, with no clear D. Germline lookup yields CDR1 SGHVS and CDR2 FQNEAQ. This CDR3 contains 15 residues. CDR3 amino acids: CASRAERSSHNEQFF. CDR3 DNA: TGTGCCAGTCGGGCAGAACGGAGCTCCCACAATGAGCAGTTCTTC.

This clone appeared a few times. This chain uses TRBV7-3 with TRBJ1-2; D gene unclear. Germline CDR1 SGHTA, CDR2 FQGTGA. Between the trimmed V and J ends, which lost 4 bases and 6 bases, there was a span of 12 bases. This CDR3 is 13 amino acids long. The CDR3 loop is CASSYPNKDGYTF. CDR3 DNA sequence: TGTGCCAGCAGCTACCCAAACAAGGATGGCTACACCTTC.

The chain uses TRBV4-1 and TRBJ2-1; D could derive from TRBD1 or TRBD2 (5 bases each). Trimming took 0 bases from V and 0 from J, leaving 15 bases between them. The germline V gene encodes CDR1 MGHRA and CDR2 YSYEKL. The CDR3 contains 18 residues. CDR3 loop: CASSQDYHGALSYNEQFF. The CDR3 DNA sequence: TGCGCCAGCAGCCAAGACTATCACGGGGCCCTCTCCTACAATGAGCAGTTCTTC.

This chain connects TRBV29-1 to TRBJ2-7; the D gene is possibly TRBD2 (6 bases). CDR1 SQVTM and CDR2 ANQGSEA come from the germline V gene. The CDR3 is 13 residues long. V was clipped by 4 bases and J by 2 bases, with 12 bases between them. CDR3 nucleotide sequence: TGCAGCGTTGGTATGGGGGGAGCCTACGAGCAGTACTTC. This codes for CSVGMGGAYEQYF.

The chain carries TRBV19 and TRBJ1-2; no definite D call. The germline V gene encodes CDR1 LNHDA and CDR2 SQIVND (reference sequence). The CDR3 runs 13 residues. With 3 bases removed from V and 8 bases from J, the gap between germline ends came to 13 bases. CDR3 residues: CASSIRDLGGYTF. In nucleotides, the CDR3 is TGTGCCAGTAGTATCCGAGACCTTGGCGGCTACACCTTC.

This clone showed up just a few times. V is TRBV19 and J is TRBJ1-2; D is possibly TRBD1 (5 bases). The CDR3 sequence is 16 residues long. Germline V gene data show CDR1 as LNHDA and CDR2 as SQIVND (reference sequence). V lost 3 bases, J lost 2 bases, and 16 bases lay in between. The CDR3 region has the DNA TGTGCCAGTAGTATCGCGATGACAGCCCTCAACTATGGCTACACCTTC. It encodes CASSIAMTALNYGYTF.

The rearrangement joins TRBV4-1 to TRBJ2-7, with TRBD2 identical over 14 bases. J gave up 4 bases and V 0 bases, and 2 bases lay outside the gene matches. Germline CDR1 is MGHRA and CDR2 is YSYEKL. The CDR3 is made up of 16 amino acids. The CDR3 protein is CASSQDWTSGRYEQYF. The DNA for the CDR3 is TGCGCCAGCAGCCAAGATTGGACTAGCGGGAGGTACGAGCAGTACTTC.

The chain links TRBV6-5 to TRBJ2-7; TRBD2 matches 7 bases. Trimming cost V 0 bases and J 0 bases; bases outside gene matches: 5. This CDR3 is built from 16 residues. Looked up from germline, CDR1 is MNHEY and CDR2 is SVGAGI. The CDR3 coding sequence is TGTGCCAGCAGTTACTCTTCGGGAGGTAGCTCCTACGAGCAGTACTTC. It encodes CASSYSSGGSSYEQYF.

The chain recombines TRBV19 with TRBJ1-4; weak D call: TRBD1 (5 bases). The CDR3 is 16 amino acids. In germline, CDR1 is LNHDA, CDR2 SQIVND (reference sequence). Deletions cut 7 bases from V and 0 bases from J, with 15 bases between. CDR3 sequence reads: CASTLRGPATNEKLFF. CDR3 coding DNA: TGTGCCAGTACCCTCCGGGGACCTGCAACTAATGAAAAACTGTTTTTT. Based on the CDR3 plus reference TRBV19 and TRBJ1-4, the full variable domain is DGGITQSPKYLFRKEGQNVTLSCEQNLNHDAMYWYRQDPGQGLRLIYYSQIVNDFQKGDIAEGYSVSREKKESFPLTVTSAQKNPTAFYLCASTLRGPATNEKLFFGSGTQLSVL.

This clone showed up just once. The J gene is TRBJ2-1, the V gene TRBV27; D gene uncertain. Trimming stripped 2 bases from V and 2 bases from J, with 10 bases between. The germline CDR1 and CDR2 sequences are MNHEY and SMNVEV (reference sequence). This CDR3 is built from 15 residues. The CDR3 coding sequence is TGTGCCAGCAGTTTAATAGGTGAACCCTACAATGAGCAGTTCTTC. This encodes CASSLIGEPYNEQFF.

The CDR3 sequence is CASSELGTDTGELFF. CDR3 bases: TGTGCCAGCAGTGAACTCGGCACCGACACCGGGGAGCTGTTTTTT. The chain couples TRBV25-1 to TRBJ2-2, with D unresolved. The germline gives CDR1 MGHDK, CDR2 SYGVNS. Trimming left V 2 bases short and J 3 bases short, with 10 bases between. The CDR3 has 15 residues.

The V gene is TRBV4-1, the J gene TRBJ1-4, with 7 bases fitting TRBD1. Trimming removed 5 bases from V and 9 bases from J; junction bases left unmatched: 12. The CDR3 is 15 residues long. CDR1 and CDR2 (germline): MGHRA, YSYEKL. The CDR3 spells CASSTRDSRVKKLFF. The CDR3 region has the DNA TGCGCCAGCAGCACGCGGGACAGCCGTGTGAAAAAACTGTTTTTT.

The CDR3 nucleotides read TGTGCCAGCAGCTCGGGACCGGGACAGGGATTCCCAGATACGCAGTATTTT. The encoded protein is CASSSGPGQGFPDTQYF. V is TRBV5-5 and J is TRBJ2-3; TRBD1 matches at 9 bases. This CDR3 is built from 17 residues. The germline V gene has CDR1 SGHKS and CDR2 YYEKEE (reference sequence). The V gene end was trimmed by 3 bases and the J gene end by 4 bases; junction bases not matched to a gene: 12.

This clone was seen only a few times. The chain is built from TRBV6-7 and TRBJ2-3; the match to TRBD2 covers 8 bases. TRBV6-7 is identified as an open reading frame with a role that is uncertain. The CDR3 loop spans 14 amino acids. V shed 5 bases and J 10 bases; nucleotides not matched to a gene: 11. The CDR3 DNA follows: TGTGCCAGCAGTCGTCGGACTAGCCGCCAGGCGCAGTATTTT. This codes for CASSRRTSRQAQYF.

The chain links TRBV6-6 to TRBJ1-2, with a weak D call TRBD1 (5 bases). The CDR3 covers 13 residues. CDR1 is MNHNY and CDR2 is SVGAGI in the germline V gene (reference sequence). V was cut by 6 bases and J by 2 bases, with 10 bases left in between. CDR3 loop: CASSSGTNYGYTF. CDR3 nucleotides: TGTGCCAGCAGCTCAGGGACGAACTATGGCTACACCTTC.